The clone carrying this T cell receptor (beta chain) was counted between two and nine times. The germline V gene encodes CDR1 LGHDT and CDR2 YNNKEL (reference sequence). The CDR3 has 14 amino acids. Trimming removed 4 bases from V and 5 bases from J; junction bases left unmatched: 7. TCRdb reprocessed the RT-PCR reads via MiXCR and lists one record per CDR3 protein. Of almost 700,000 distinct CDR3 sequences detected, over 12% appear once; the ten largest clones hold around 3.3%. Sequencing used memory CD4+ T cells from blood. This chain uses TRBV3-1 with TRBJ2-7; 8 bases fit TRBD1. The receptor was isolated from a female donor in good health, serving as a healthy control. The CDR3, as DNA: TGTGCCAGCAGCCTCAGACAGGGGCAGAACGAGCAGTACTTC. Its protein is CASSLRQGQNEQYF.